A single sample is the source of the 27 T cell receptor beta chains below, sequenced in a study of CD8+ T cells in alopecia areata. Extraction and reverse transcription of RNA yielded cDNA as the sequencing template. The method was immunoSEQ multiplex PCR; TCRdb's version includes in-frame clones alone and lacks a portion of them. In the table there are 220,000 or so clones, more than 45% of which are singletons. The input for sequencing was CD4+ T cells sorted from blood, taken at week 0. The receptors stem from a human donor with alopecia areata.

This clone was observed a handful of times. The chain's CDR3 is CASSLRDRAYSGANVLTF. For the CDR3, the DNA is TGTGCCAGCAGCCTCCGGGACAGGGCATACTCTGGGGCCAACGTCCTGACTTTC. The V call is TRBV7-6, the J call TRBJ2-6; 9 nucleotides match TRBD1. The CDR3 consists of 18 residues. Trimming at V came to 5 bases and at J to 0 bases, leaving 8 bases not matched to a gene. The germline V gene encodes CDR1 SGHVS and CDR2 FNYEAQ.

J is TRBJ2-3 and V is TRBV10-3; 9 nucleotides align to TRBD2. CDR3 length: 16 amino acids. J lost 0 bases, V lost 4 bases, and 5 bases had no gene match. The germline V gene encodes CDR1 ENHRY and CDR2 SYGVKD. The CDR3 DNA is TGTGCCATCAGTGCGGGACTAGCCGTTAGCACAGATACGCAGTATTTT. Amino acids: CAISAGLAVSTDTQYF.

The chain recombines TRBV15 with TRBJ1-1; 9 bases align to TRBD1. Trimming at V came to 5 bases and at J to 8 bases, leaving 9 bases not matched to a gene. The length of the CDR3 is 14 residues. Germline V lookup: CDR1 LNHNV, CDR2 YYDKDF (reference sequence). CDR3 sequence (DNA): TGTGCCACCAGCGCACAGACAGGGGGGTCCGAAGCTTTCTTT. It translates to CATSAQTGGSEAFF.

This clone appeared a few times. J is TRBJ2-5 and V is TRBV27; 11 bases map to TRBD2. Trimming removed 7 bases from V and 4 bases from J; junction bases left unmatched: 5. This CDR3 region has 14 residues. Germline values: CDR1 MNHEY, CDR2 SMNVEV (reference sequence). The CDR3 region has the DNA TGTGCCAGCAAACTAGCGGGAGTTGTAGAGACCCAGTACTTC. This encodes CASKLAGVVETQYF.

This clone occurred a few times. J is TRBJ2-1 and V is TRBV7-9; a weak D match, TRBD1 (8 bases). Germline CDR1 is SEHNR and CDR2 is FQNEAQ (reference sequence). The CDR3 covers 15 residues. V was cut by 5 bases and J by 5 bases, with 16 bases left in between. The CDR3 spells CASSGSGTGDNEQFF. The CDR3 DNA reads TGTGCCAGCAGCGGGAGCGGGACAGGAGACAATGAGCAGTTCTTC.

This clone has only a few counts. The chain is built from TRBV13 and TRBJ2-1; 16 bases fit TRBD2. The CDR3 runs 18 residues. With 3 bases clipped from V and 1 base from J, the junction kept 3 bases outside the gene matches. Per the germline V gene, CDR1 is PRHDT and CDR2 is FYEKMQ (reference sequence). The CDR3 DNA is TGTGCCAGCAGCTTGGGACTAGCGGGAGGGCCTTCCTACAATGAGCAGTTCTTC. Translating gives CASSLGLAGGPSYNEQFF.

This clone has more than one count but fewer than ten. The chain carries TRBV29-1 and TRBJ2-1; 9 bases match TRBD2. V was clipped by 4 bases and J by 3 bases; unmatched bases: 4. Per the germline V gene, CDR1 is SQVTM and CDR2 is ANQGSEA. The length of the CDR3 is 14 residues. CDR3 protein: CSVVGLAFYNEQFF. CDR3 bases: TGCAGCGTTGTGGGACTAGCATTCTACAATGAGCAGTTCTTC.

The chain joins TRBV7-2 to TRBJ2-1; tentative D call: TRBD2 (5 bases). The CDR3 runs to 13 residues. Trimming stripped 7 bases from V and 4 bases from J, with 11 bases between. CDR1 is SGHTA, CDR2 FQGNSA, per germline. CDR3 sequence (DNA): TGTGCCAGCACCACCGGGGTTTACAATGAGCAGTTCTTC. Residues: CASTTGVYNEQFF.

A few counts support this clone. The V gene is TRBV29-1, the J gene TRBJ2-6; D gene ambiguous. The CDR3 loop spans 13 amino acids. CDR1 SQVTM and CDR2 ANQGSEA come from the germline V gene. V was cut by 3 bases and J by 1 base, with 4 bases left in between. CDR3 in amino acids: CSVEGSGANVLTF. For the CDR3, the DNA is TGCAGCGTTGAGGGGTCTGGGGCCAACGTCCTGACTTTC.

This clone occurred a few times. The rearrangement joins TRBV6-5 to TRBJ1-2, with 8 bases that match TRBD1. The CDR3 sequence is 15 residues long. CDR1 is MNHEY and CDR2 is SVGAGI in the germline V gene. The J segment lost 8 bases and the V segment lost 0 bases, leaving 8 bases of the junction unmatched. The CDR3 DNA follows: TGTGCCAGCAGTTACTCGGGGCAGGGGGCGAAAGGCTACACCTTC. This codes for CASSYSGQGAKGYTF.

V and J are TRBV2 and TRBJ2-1; D is possibly TRBD2 (6 bases). Trimming shortened V by 7 bases and J by 0 bases, and 10 bases separated the two germline ends. Germline V gives CDR1 SNHLY, CDR2 FYNNEI. The CDR3 runs to 14 residues. CDR3 DNA sequence: TGTGCCAGCACCGAGCGGGTCTCCTACAATGAGCAGTTCTTC. It specifies CASTERVSYNEQFF.

The CDR3 spells CSGRLAGDGYTF. The CDR3, as DNA: TGCAGCGGGCGGCTGGCCGGAGACGGCTACACCTTC. The chain combines TRBV29-1 with TRBJ1-2, with D uncertain. The CDR3 contains 12 residues. Deletions cut 7 bases from V and 8 bases from J, with 17 bases between. The germline CDR1 and CDR2 sequences are SQVTM and ANQGSEA.

The chain joins TRBV30 to TRBJ1-1; 7 nucleotides align to TRBD1. V lost 4 bases to trimming and J lost 2 bases; unmatched junction nucleotides: 7. CDR1 is GTSNPN, CDR2 SVGIG, per germline (reference sequence). The CDR3 totals 14 residues. This chain's CDR3 is CAWTLRDRNTEAFF. In DNA form, the CDR3 reads TGTGCCTGGACCCTCCGGGACAGAAACACTGAAGCTTTCTTT.

This sequence joins TRBV30 and TRBJ1-5, with TRBD1 as a possible D gene (6 bases). The V gene lost 5 bases and the J gene lost 6 bases, with 14 bases spanning the gap. The germline V gene encodes CDR1 GTSNPN and CDR2 SVGIG (reference sequence). The CDR3 is 13 amino acids. CDR3 DNA: TGTGCCTGGGGCCAACAGGGATCTCAGCCCCAGCATTTT. Its protein product is CAWGQQGSQPQHF.

This rearrangement joins TRBV5-1 to TRBJ1-2; no clear D. The CDR3 is 13 residues long. Per germline, CDR1 SGHRS and CDR2 YFSETQ. V lost 0 bases to trimming and J lost 10 bases, with 13 bases between them. The chain's CDR3 is CASSLGSTENYTF. CDR3 sequence (DNA): TGCGCCAGCAGCTTGGGGAGCACGGAGAACTACACCTTC.

The CDR3 DNA sequence: TGTGCCAGCAGTGAAGAGGGGGCGAACTATGGCTACACCTTC. Encoded protein: CASSEEGANYGYTF. This chain joins TRBV2 and TRBJ1-2; 7 positions match TRBD1. V dropped 1 base and J dropped 2; count of bases not matched to a gene: 1. Germline CDR1 reads SNHLY; CDR2 reads FYNNEI. There are 14 residues in the CDR3.

This chain connects TRBV5-1 to TRBJ2-3, with TRBD2 matching 9 bases. Germline CDR1 reads SGHRS; CDR2 reads YFSETQ. The trim removed 4 bases at V and 2 bases at J, leaving 8 bases unmatched. The CDR3 loop spans 16 amino acids. CDR3 residues: CASSKIAGAFTDTQYF. For the CDR3, the DNA is TGCGCCAGCAGCAAAATAGCGGGGGCCTTCACAGATACGCAGTATTTT.

This clone was detected only a few times. The chain joins TRBV9 to TRBJ2-7; 8 bases line up with TRBD1. V shed 0 bases, J shed 0 bases, and the junction held 2 bases outside the gene matches. The CDR3 length is 15 residues. In germline, CDR1 is SGDLS, CDR2 YYNGEE. The CDR3 DNA reads TGTGCCAGCAGCGTAGCTGGGACAGGCTCCTACGAGCAGTACTTC. The encoded protein is CASSVAGTGSYEQYF.

This clone has a handful of counts. The genes are TRBV5-1 and TRBJ2-6; TRBD1 aligns across 9 bases. The CDR3 has 17 residues. V lost 2 bases to trimming and J lost 4 bases; unmatched junction nucleotides: 7. Looked up from germline, CDR1 is SGHRS and CDR2 is YFSETQ. The CDR3 sequence: CASSLSTGGWGANVLTF. The CDR3 DNA is TGCGCCAGCAGCTTATCCACAGGGGGCTGGGGGGCCAACGTCCTGACTTTC. Using reference TRBV5-1 and TRBJ2-6 for the parts outside the CDR3, the full variable domain is KAGVTQTPRYLIKTRGQQVTLSCSPISGHRSVSWYQQTPGQGLQFLFEYFSETQRNKGNFPGRFSGRQFSNSRSEMNVSTLELGDSALYLCASSLSTGGWGANVLTFGAGSRLTVL.

The chain combines TRBV2 with TRBJ2-3; D is perhaps TRBD1 or TRBD2 (5 bases each). The V gene's germline CDR1 is SNHLY and CDR2 FYNNEI. Trimming shortened V by 7 bases and J by 3 bases, and 17 bases separated the two germline ends. This CDR3 comprises 15 residues. The CDR3 DNA is TGTGCCAGCACTTTAGGGACCTCCCCGACAGATACGCAGTATTTT. Protein sequence: CASTLGTSPTDTQYF.

Worth noting for this clone: The same CDR3 also results from other DNA sequences found in this sample. CDR3 in DNA: TGCGCCAGCAGCTTGGTAACGGGGTGGACTGAAGCTTTCTTT. Translated: CASSLVTGWTEAFF. The chain recombines TRBV5-1 with TRBJ1-1, with D unclear. CDR1 is SGHRS and CDR2 is YFSETQ in the germline V gene. The CDR3 contains 14 residues. V was pared by 0 bases and J by 5 bases, with 11 bases between. The variable domain in full, completed from reference TRBV5-1 and TRBJ1-1, reads KAGVTQTPRYLIKTRGQQVTLSCSPISGHRSVSWYQQTPGQGLQFLFEYFSETQRNKGNFPGRFSGRQFSNSRSEMNVSTLELGDSALYLCASSLVTGWTEAFFGQGTRLTVV.

This clone occurred a few times. The V gene is TRBV13, the J gene TRBJ1-4; no clear D gene. The CDR3 contains 13 residues. V lost 5 bases to trimming and J lost 12 bases, with 16 bases between them. Germline-derived CDR1 and CDR2 are PRHDT and FYEKMQ (reference sequence). CDR3 protein: CASSRREARELFF. The CDR3 coding sequence is TGTGCCAGCAGCCGGAGGGAGGCGAGGGAACTGTTTTTT. The whole variable domain, remainder taken from reference TRBV13 and TRBJ1-4, is AAGVIQSPRHLIKEKRETATLKCYPIPRHDTVYWYQQGPGQDPQFLISFYEKMQSDKGSIPDRFSAQQFSDYHSELNMSSLELGDSALYFCASSRREARELFFGSGTQLSVL.

This chain joins TRBV10-3 and TRBJ2-4; perhaps TRBD2 as D (6 bases). The V end lost 4 bases, the J end lost 0 bases, and 19 bases lay between the germline ends. The CDR3 length is 18 residues. CDR1 and CDR2 from the germline V gene are ENHRY and SYGVKD. The CDR3 coding sequence is TGTGCCATCAGTGCGGGGGACGGGTTAGGAAAAGCCAAAAACATTCAGTACTTC. Its translation: CAISAGDGLGKAKNIQYF.

This clone was detected only a few times. V and J are TRBV5-6 and TRBJ2-1; a weak D match, TRBD1 (6 bases). Looked up from germline, CDR1 is SGHDT and CDR2 is YYEEEE. CDR3 length equals 14 residues. The V and J ends lost 5 bases and 6 bases respectively, with 15 bases between them. CDR3 region: CASRLATGRNEQFF. DNA for the CDR3: TGTGCCAGCAGACTCGCTACAGGGCGCAATGAGCAGTTCTTC. The whole variable domain, remainder taken from reference TRBV5-6 and TRBJ2-1, is DAGVTQSPTHLIKTRGQQVTLRCSPKSGHDTVSWYQQALGQGPQFIFQYYEEEERQRGNFPDRFSGHQFPNYSSELNVNALLLGDSALYLCASRLATGRNEQFFGPGTRLTVL.

This chain joins TRBV27 and TRBJ2-4; a weak D match, TRBD2 (5 bases). CDR3 length: 12 residues. The germline V gene has CDR1 MNHEY and CDR2 SMNVEV (reference sequence). Trimming removed 6 bases at V and 8 bases at J, with 11 bases between. The CDR3 DNA reads as TGTGCCAGCAGGTCACGGGGTGACATTCAGTACTTC. Its protein product is CASRSRGDIQYF.

The chain combines TRBV30 with TRBJ1-2, with 10 bases aligning to TRBD1. The ends lost 2 bases at V and 8 bases at J; junction bases unmatched: 8. Germline V lookup: CDR1 GTSNPN, CDR2 SVGIG (reference sequence). This CDR3 region has 14 residues. The CDR3 loop is CAWSRRQGARGYTF. Here the CDR3 DNA reads TGTGCCTGGAGTCGTAGACAGGGGGCGCGAGGCTACACCTTC. The variable domain in full, with the rest retrieved from reference TRBV30 and TRBJ1-2, is SQTIHQWPATLVQPVGSPLSLECTVEGTSNPNLYWYRQAAGRGLQLLFYSVGIGQISSEVPQNLSASRPQDRQFILSSKKLLLSDSGFYLCAWSRRQGARGYTFGSGTRLTVV.

The chain couples TRBV7-2 to TRBJ2-5, with D tentatively TRBD1 (5 bases). The germline CDR1 and CDR2 sequences are SGHTA and FQGNSA. There are 15 residues in the CDR3. Trimming took off 3 bases at V and 4 bases at J, with 15 bases between the two ends. The CDR3 nucleotides read TGTGCCAGCAGCTTGATGACACTCAGGGCAGAGACCCAGTACTTC. Translated, it gives CASSLMTLRAETQYF.